This T cell receptor beta chain comes out of a study of CD8 T cells in ankylosing spondylitis. For TCR beta, libraries came from quantitative 5'-RACE with molecular barcodes. TCRdb re-called the 5' RACE reads with MiXCR, one entry per CDR3 protein. The data hold approximately 140,000 distinct CDR3 sequences, with under 45% observed a single time. Study-wide points: One TCR beta motif, made up of 7 or 8 highly homologous variants, appeared characteristic of ankylosing spondylitis blood.

With regard to this clonotype: Its antigen is unknown.

The sequence came from a male donor with ankylosing spondylitis. The sequencing sample was made of synovial fluid, either unsorted or a sorted T cell fraction (not recorded which).

The CDR3 coding sequence is TGTGCCATCAGGGGATCCCCGGCAGGCTACACCTTC. This codes for CAIRGSPAGYTF. The chain joins TRBV10-3 to TRBJ1-2; D gene uncertain. V dropped 6 bases and J dropped 8 bases, with 13 bases sitting between them. The CDR3 has 12 amino acids. CDR1 and CDR2 (germline): ENHRY, SYGVKD.